This TCR beta chain was recovered during a study of T cells in tuberculosis. Study summary: CD1B tetramers identified T cells specific for mycobacterial lipid GMM. Overall study findings and caveats: Active tuberculosis TCR-alpha repertoires lay closer to GMM-specific TCRs than IGRA-negative controls, suggesting clonal expansion. The TCR-beta difference was not significant; alpha differences partly reflected length.

Measured with immunoSEQ multiplex PCR; TCRdb has only the in-frame clones, and not every one. The sample has tens of thousands of clones; 97% are singletons. Details on this clone: Antigen specificity is unknown.

CDR3 length equals 15 residues. V was trimmed by 0 bases and J by 5 bases, leaving 14 bases between them. Germline-derived CDR1 and CDR2 are MRHNA and SNTAGT. Source material: PBMCs. This chain uses TRBV6-4 with TRBJ2-7, with D possibly being TRBD2 (6 bases). The clonotype was recovered from a donor aged 5-35 years with latent tuberculosis or without tuberculosis infection. CDR3 amino acids: CASSDSGEGGNEQYF. The CDR3 nucleotides are TGTGCCAGCAGTGACTCAGGTGAGGGAGGTAACGAGCAGTACTTC.